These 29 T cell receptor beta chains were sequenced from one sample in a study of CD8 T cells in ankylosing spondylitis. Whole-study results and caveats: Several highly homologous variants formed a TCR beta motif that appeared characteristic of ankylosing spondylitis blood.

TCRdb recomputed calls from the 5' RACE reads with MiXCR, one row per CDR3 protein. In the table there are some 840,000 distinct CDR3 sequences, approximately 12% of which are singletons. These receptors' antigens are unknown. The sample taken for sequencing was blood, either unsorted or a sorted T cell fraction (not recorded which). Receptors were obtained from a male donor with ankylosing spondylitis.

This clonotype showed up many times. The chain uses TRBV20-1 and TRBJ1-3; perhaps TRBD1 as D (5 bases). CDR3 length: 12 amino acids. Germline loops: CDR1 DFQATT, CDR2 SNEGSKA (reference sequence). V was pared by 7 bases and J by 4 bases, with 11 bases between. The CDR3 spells CSVRGSGNTIYF. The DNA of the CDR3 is TGCAGTGTTAGGGGCTCCGGAAACACCATATATTTT.

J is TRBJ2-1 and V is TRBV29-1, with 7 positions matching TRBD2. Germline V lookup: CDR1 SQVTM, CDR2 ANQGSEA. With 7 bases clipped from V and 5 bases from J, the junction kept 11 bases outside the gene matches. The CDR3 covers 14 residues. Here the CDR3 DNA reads TGCAGCGGATCTACGGGGAGGGGCCACAATGAGCAGTTCTTC. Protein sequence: CSGSTGRGHNEQFF.

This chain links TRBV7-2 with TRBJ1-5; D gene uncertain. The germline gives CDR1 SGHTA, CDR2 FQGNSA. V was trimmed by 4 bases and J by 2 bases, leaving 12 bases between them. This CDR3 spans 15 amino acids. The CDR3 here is CASSWRGLGNQPQHF. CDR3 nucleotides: TGTGCCAGCAGCTGGCGTGGCCTGGGCAATCAGCCCCAGCATTTT.

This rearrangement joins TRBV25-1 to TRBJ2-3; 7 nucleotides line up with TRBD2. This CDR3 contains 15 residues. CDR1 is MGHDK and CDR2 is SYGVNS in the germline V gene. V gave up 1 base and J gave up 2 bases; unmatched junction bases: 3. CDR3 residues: CASSEWRGSTDTQYF. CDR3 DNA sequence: TGTGCCAGCAGTGAATGGCGGGGGTCCACAGATACGCAGTATTTT.

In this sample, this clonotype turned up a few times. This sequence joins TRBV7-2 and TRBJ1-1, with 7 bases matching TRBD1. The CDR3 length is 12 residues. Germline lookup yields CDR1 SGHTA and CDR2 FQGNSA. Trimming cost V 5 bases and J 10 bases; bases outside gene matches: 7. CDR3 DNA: TGTGCCAGCAGCCGAGCTGCAGGGGGAGCTTTCTTT. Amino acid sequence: CASSRAAGGAFF.

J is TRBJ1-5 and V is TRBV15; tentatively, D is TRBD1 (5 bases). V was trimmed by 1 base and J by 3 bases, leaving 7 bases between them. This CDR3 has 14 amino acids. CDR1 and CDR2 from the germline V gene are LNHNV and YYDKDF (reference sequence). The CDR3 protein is CATSRGQNNQPQHF. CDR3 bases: TGTGCCACCAGCAGAGGACAGAACAATCAGCCCCAGCATTTT.

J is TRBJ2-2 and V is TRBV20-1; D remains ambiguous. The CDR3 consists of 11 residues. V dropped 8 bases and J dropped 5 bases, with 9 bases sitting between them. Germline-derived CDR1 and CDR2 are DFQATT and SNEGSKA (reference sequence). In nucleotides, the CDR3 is TGCAGTACCTCGGTAACCGGGGAGCTGTTTTTT. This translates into CSTSVTGELFF.

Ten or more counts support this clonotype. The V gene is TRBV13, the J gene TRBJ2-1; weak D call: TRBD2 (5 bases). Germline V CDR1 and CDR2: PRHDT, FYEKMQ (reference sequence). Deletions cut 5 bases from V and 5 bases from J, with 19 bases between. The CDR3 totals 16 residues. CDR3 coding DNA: TGTGCCAGCAGCACCCTTTGGGAGAGGCCAAACAATGAGCAGTTCTTC. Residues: CASSTLWERPNNEQFF.

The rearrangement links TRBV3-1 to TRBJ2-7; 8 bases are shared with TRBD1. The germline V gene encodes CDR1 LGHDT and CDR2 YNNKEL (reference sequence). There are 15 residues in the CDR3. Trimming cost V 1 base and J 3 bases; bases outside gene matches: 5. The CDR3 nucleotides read TGTGCCAGCAGCCAAGCTGCTGGACAGGGCTACGAGCAGTACTTC. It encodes CASSQAAGQGYEQYF.

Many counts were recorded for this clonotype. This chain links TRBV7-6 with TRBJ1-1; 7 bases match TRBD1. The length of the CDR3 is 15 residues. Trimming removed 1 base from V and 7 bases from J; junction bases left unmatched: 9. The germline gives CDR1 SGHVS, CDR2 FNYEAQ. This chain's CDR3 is CASSLDPRGYGEAFF. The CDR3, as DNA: TGTGCCAGCAGCTTAGACCCCAGGGGGTATGGTGAAGCTTTCTTT. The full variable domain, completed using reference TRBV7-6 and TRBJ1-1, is GAGVSQSPRYKVTKRGQDVALRCDPISGHVSLYWYRQALGQGPEFLTYFNYEAQQDKSGLPNDRFSAERPEGSISTLTIQRTEQRDSAMYRCASSLDPRGYGEAFFGQGTRLTVV.

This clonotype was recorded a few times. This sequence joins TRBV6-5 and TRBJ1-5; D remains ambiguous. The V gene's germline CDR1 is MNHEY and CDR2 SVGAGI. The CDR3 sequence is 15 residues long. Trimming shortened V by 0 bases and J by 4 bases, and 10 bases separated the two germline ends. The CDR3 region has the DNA TGTGCCAGCAGTTACTCTTGGGGTGGGAATCAGCCCCAGCATTTT. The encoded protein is CASSYSWGGNQPQHF.

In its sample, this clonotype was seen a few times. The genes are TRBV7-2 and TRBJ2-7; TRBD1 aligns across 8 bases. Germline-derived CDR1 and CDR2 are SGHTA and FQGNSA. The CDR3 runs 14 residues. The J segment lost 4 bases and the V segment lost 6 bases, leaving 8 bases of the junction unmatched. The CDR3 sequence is CASSFAQGEYEQYF. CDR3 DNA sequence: TGTGCCAGCAGTTTTGCACAGGGGGAATACGAGCAGTACTTC. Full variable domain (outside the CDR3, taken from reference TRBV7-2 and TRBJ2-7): GAGVSQSPSNKVTEKGKDVELRCDPISGHTALYWYRQSLGQGLEFLIYFQGNSAPDKSGLPSDRFSAERTGGSVSTLTIQRTQQEDSAVYLCASSFAQGEYEQYFGPGTRLTVT.

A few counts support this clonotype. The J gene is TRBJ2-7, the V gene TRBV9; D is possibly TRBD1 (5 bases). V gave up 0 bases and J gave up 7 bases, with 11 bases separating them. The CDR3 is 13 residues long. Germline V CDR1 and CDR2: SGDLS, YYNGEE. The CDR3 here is CASSVDSSGEQYF. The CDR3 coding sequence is TGTGCCAGCAGCGTAGACAGTTCAGGGGAGCAGTACTTC. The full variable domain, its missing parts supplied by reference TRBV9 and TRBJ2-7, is DSGVTQTPKHLITATGQRVTLRCSPRSGDLSVYWYQQSLDQGLQFLIQYYNGEERAKGNILERFSAQQFPDLHSELNLSSLELGDSALYFCASSVDSSGEQYFGPGTRLTVT.

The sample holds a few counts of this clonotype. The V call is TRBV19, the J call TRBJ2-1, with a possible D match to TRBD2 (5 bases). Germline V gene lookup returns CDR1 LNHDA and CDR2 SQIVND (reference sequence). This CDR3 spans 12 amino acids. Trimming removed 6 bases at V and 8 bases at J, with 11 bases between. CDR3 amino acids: CASSVPGYEQFF. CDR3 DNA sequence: TGTGCCAGTAGCGTCCCGGGATATGAGCAGTTCTTC.

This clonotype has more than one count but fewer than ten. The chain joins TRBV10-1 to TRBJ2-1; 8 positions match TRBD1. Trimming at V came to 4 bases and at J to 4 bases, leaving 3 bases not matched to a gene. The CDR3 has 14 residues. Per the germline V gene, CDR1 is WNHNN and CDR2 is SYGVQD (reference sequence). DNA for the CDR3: TGCGCCAGCAGTGCCGGGACAGGTTACAATGAGCAGTTCTTC. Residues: CASSAGTGYNEQFF.

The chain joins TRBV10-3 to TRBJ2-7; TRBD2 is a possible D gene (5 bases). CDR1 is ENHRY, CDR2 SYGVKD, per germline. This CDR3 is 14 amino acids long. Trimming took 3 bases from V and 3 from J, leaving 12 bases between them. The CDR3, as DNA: TGTGCCATCAGTGATTATCTGGGAGTCTACGAGCAGTACTTC. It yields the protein CAISDYLGVYEQYF.

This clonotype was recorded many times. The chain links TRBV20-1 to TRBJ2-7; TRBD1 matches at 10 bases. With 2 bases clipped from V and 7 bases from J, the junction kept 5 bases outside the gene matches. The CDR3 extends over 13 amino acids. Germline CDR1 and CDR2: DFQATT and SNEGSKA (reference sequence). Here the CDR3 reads CSARRDRGVEQYF. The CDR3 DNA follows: TGCAGTGCTAGAAGGGACAGGGGCGTAGAGCAGTACTTC.

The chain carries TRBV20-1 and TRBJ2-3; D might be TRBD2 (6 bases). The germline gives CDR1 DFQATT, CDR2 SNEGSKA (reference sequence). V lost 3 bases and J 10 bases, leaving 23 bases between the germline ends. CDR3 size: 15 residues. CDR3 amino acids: CSASPPTSRPESQYF. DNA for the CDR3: TGCAGTGCTAGCCCCCCAACTAGCAGACCCGAGTCGCAGTATTTT.

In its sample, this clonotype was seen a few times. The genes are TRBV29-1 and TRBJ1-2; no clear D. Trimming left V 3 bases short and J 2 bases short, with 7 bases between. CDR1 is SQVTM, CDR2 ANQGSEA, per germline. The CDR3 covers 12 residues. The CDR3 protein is CSVDGQNYGYTF. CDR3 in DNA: TGCAGCGTTGACGGGCAGAACTATGGCTACACCTTC.

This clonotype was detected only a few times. CDR3: CASSQTPTGRTYTGELFF. The CDR3 DNA sequence: TGTGCCAGCAGCCAAACGCCGACAGGGCGAACCTACACCGGGGAGCTGTTTTTT. The rearrangement uses TRBV11-1 and TRBJ2-2; the match to TRBD1 covers 7 bases. Germline assignment: CDR1 SGHAT and CDR2 FQDESV (reference sequence). V shed 5 bases, J shed 3 bases, and the junction held 15 bases outside the gene matches. This CDR3 is built from 18 residues.

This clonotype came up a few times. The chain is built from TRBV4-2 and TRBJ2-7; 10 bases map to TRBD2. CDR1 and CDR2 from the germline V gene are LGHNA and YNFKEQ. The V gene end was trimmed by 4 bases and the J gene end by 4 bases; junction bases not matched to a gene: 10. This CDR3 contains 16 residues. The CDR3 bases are TGTGCCAGCAGCCCCACAGGAGGGACTAGCGCATACGAGCAGTACTTC. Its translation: CASSPTGGTSAYEQYF.

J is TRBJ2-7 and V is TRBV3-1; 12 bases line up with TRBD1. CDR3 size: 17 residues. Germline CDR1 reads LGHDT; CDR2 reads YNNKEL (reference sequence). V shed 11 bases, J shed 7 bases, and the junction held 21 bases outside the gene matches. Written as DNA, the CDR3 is TGTGCCTTCCGCGGTGGGGCCTCGGGACAGGGGGCTTCTGAGCAGTACTTC. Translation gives CAFRGGASGQGASEQYF.

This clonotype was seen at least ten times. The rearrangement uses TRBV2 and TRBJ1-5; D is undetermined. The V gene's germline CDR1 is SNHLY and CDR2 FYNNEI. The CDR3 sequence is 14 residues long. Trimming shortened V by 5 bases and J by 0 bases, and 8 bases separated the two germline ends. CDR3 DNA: TGTGCCAGCAGTATCGGGTATAGCAATCAGCCCCAGCATTTT. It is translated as CASSIGYSNQPQHF.

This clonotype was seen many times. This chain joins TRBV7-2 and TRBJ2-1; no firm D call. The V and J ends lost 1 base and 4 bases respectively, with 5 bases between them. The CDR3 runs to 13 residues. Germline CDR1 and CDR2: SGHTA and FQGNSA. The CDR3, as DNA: TGTGCCAGCAGCTTAGACGAATACAATGAGCAGTTCTTC. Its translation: CASSLDEYNEQFF.

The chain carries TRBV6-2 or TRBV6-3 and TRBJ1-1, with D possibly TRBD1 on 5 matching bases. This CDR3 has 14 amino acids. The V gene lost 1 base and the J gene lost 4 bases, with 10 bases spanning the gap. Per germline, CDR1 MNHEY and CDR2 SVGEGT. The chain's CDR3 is CASSYLGGSTEAFF. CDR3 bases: TGTGCCAGCAGTTACTTGGGGGGAAGCACTGAAGCTTTCTTT.

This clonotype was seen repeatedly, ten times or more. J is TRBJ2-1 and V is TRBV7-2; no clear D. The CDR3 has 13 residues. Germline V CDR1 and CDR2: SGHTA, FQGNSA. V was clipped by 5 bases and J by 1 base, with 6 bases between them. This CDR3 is CASSHFSYNEQFF. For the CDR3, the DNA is TGTGCCAGCAGCCACTTTTCCTACAATGAGCAGTTCTTC.

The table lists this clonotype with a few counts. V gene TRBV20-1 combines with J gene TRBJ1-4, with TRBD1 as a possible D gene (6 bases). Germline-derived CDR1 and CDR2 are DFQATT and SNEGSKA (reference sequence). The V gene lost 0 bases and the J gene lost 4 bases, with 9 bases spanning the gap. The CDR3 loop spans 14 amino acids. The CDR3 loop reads CSARDTGYNEKLFF. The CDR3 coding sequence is TGCAGTGCTAGAGATACAGGGTATAATGAAAAACTGTTTTTT.

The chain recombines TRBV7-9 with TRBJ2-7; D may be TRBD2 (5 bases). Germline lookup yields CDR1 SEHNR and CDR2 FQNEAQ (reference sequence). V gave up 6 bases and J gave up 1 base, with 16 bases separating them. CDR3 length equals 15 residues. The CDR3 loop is CASSSDERASYEQYF. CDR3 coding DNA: TGTGCCAGCAGTAGCGACGAGAGGGCATCCTACGAGCAGTACTTC.

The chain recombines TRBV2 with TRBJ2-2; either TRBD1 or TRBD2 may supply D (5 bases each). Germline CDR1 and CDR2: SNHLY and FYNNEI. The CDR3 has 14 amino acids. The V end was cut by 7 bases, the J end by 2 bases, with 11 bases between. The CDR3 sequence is CASMGRVNTGELFF. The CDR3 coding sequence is TGTGCCAGCATGGGGCGGGTTAACACCGGGGAGCTGTTTTTT.